This T cell receptor beta chain was recovered during a study of shared clonotypes between healthy human individuals. About the research overall: Two women and a few men aged 18 to 49 served as donors.

Terminally differentiated effector memory CD45RA+ cells were excluded by CCR7 positive selection of CD45RO-negative cells. Only Caucasian adults living in Nashville, Tennessee made up the donor group. The deep-level immunoSEQ assay was used. For each subset, genomic DNA was distributed in equal portions over several immunoSEQ plates. TCRdb's table, derived via immunoSEQ multiplex PCR, lists solely in-frame clones and lacks some. The repertoire consists of some 1,900,000 clones, with about 95% occurring once and the leading ten covering 1% to 1.5%. V was shortened by 7 bases and J by 3 bases, with 13 bases between the two germline ends. The CDR3 is 14 amino acids. Germline-derived CDR1 and CDR2 are MDHEN and SYDVKM.

V and J are TRBV28 and TRBJ2-4, with D possibly matching TRBD1 (6 bases). This receptor was obtained from a man between 18 and 35 years old in good health. The sample taken for sequencing was naive CD8+ T cells sorted from blood. The CDR3 reads CASTLRDNKNIQYF. The DNA for the CDR3 is TGTGCCAGCACCCTCCGGGACAACAAAAACATTCAGTACTTC.